This record concerns one T cell receptor beta chain sequence. The antigen remains unidentified. This entry is derived from a study of cytomegalovirus exposure and HLA in healthy donors. Study results and limitations: Researchers catalogued approximately 170 TCR beta chains as cytomegalovirus-associated. Presence/absence analyses assumed roughly uniform sequencing depth across donors.

Primers for the PCR totalled 60 Vbeta and 13 Jbeta. Generated by immunoSEQ multiplex PCR, the TCRdb table keeps only in-frame clones and is missing some. The repertoire holds roughly 84,000 clones, with less than 85% as singletons. Trimming cost V 0 bases and J 3 bases, with 14 bases left between them. The CDR3 spans 16 residues. The germline gives CDR1 MGHRA, CDR2 YSYEKL. J is TRBJ2-5 and V is TRBV4-1; a weak D match, TRBD1 (5 bases). Sequencing was done on a sample of PBMCs. This TCR was recovered from a human donor in good health. The CDR3 sequence is CASSQDPIRGKETQYF. As DNA, the CDR3 is TGCGCCAGCAGCCAAGATCCCATTAGGGGAAAAGAGACCCAGTACTTC.